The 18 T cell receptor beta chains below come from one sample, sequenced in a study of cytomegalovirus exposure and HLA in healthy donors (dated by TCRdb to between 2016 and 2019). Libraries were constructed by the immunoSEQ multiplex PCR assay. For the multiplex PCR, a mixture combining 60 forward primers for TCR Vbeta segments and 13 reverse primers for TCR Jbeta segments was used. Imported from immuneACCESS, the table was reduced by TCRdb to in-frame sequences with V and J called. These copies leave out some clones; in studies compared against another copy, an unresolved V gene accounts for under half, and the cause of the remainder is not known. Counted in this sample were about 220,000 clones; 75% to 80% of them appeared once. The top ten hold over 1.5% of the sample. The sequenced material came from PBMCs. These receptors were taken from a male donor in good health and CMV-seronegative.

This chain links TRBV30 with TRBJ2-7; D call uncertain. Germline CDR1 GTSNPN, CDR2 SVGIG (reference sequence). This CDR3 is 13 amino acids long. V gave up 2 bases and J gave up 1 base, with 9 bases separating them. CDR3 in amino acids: CAWSTDGSYEQYF. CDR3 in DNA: TGTGCCTGGAGTACTGACGGGTCCTACGAGCAGTACTTC. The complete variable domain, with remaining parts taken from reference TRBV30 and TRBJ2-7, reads SQTIHQWPATLVQPVGSPLSLECTVEGTSNPNLYWYRQAAGRGLQLLFYSVGIGQISSEVPQNLSASRPQDRQFILSSKKLLLSDSGFYLCAWSTDGSYEQYFGPGTRLTVT.

In nucleotides, the CDR3 is TGTGCCAGCAGCTTAGCACAGGGGGCCAATGAGCAGTTCTTC. It is translated as CASSLAQGANEQFF. The chain links TRBV7-6 to TRBJ2-1, with 9 bases aligning to TRBD1. The CDR3 spans 14 residues. The germline V gene has CDR1 SGHVS and CDR2 FNYEAQ. The V segment lost 0 bases and the J segment 6 bases; nucleotides outside the gene matches: 0.

The CDR3 region is CASSFPTGSGEQFF. CDR3 DNA: TGTGCCAGCAGCTTCCCGACAGGGTCAGGGGAGCAGTTCTTC. This chain links TRBV5-4 with TRBJ2-1, with 7 bases lining up with TRBD1. CDR1 SGHNT and CDR2 YYREEE come from the germline V gene (reference sequence). The CDR3 covers 14 residues. V dropped 2 bases and J dropped 10; count of bases not matched to a gene: 9.

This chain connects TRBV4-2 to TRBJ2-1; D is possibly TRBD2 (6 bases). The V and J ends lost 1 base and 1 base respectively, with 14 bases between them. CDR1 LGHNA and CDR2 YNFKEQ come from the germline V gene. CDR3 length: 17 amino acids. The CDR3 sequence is CASSQGAGITSYNEQFF. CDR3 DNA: TGTGCCAGCAGCCAAGGAGCGGGCATTACTTCCTACAATGAGCAGTTCTTC.

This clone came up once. The CDR3 DNA is TGTGCCAGCAGCCAAGAGGGTTGGGCTAGCGGGGAGATCAATGAGCAGTTCTTC. Amino acid sequence: CASSQEGWASGEINEQFF. This chain links TRBV14 with TRBJ2-1; 9 positions agree with TRBD2. The CDR3 totals 18 residues. CDR1 SGHDN and CDR2 FVKESK come from the germline V gene. V lost 0 bases and J lost 6; bases outside the gene matches: 12.

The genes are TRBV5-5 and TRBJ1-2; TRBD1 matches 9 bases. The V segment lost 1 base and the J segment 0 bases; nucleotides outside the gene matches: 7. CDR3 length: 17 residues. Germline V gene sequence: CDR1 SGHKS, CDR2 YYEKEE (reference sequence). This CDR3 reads CASSLWDRAMPNYGYTF. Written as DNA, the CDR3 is TGTGCCAGCAGCTTGTGGGACAGGGCTATGCCTAACTATGGCTACACCTTC.

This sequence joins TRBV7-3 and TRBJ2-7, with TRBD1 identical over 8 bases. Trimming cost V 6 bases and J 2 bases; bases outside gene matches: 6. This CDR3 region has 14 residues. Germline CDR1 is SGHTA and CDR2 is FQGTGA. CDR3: CASRSRGPAYEQYF. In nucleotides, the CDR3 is TGTGCCAGCAGGTCCAGGGGGCCAGCCTACGAGCAGTACTTC.

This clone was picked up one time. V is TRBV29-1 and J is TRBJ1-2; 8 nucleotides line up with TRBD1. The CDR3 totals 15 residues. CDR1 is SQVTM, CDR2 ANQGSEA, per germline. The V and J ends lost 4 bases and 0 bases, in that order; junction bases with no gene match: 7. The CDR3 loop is CSVAGQELANYGYTF. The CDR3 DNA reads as TGCAGCGTTGCGGGACAGGAATTAGCTAACTATGGCTACACCTTC.

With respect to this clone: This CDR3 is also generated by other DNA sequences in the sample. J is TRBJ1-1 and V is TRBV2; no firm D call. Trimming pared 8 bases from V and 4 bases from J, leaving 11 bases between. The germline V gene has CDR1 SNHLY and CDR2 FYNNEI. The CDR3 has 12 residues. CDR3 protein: CASEREGTEAFF. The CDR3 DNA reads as TGTGCCAGCGAGAGGGAAGGCACTGAAGCTTTCTTT.

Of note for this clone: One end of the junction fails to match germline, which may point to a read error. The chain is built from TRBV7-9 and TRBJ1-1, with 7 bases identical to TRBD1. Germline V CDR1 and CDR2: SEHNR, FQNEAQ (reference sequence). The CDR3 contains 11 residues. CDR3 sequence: CASSPRDRILF. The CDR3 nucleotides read TGTGCCAGCAGCCCCCGGGACAGAATTCTCTTT. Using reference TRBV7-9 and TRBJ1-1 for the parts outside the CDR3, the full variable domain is DTGVSQNPRHKITKRGQNVTFRCDPISEHNRLYWYRQTLGQGPEFLTYFQNEAQLEKSRLLSDRFSAERPKGSFSTLEIQRTEQGDSAMYLCASSPRDRILFGQGTRLTVV.

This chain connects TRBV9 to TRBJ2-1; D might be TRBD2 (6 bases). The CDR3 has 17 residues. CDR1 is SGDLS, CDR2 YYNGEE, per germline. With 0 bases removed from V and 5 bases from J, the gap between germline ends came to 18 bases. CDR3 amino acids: CASSVDPGGPKNNEQFF. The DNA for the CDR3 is TGTGCCAGCAGCGTAGATCCCGGGGGTCCGAAAAACAATGAGCAGTTCTTC.

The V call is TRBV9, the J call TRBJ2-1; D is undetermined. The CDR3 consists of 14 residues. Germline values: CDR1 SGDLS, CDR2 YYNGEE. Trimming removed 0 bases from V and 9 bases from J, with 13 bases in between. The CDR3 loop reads CASSVGQVSGEQFF. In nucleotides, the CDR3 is TGTGCCAGCAGCGTAGGACAAGTATCTGGTGAGCAGTTCTTC.

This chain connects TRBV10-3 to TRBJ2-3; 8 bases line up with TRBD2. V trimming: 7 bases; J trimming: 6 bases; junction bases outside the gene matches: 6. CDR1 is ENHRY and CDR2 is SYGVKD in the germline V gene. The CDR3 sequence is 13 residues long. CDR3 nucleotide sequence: TGTGCCATCATGAGCGGGAGTAGTGATACGCAGTATTTT. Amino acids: CAIMSGSSDTQYF.

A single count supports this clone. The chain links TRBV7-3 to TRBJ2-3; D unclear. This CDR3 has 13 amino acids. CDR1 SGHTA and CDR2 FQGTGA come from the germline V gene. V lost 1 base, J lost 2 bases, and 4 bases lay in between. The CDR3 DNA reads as TGTGCCAGCAGCTTAATGGCCACAGATACGCAGTATTTT. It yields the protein CASSLMATDTQYF.

The CDR3 sequence: CASSPTTGLYNEQFF. In nucleotides, the CDR3 is TGTGCCAGCAGTCCAACGACAGGCCTCTACAATGAGCAGTTCTTC. The chain combines TRBV27 with TRBJ2-1; TRBD1 might be the D (6 bases). Between the trimmed V and J ends, which lost 5 bases and 3 bases, there was a span of 14 bases. The CDR3 is made up of 15 amino acids. The germline V gene encodes CDR1 MNHEY and CDR2 SMNVEV (reference sequence).

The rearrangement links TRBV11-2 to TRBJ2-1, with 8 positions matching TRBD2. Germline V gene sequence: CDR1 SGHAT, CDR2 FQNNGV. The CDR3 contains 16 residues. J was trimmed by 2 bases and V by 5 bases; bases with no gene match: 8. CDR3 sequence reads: CASSPKRETAYNEQFF. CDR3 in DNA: TGTGCCAGCAGCCCAAAGCGGGAGACGGCCTACAATGAGCAGTTCTTC.

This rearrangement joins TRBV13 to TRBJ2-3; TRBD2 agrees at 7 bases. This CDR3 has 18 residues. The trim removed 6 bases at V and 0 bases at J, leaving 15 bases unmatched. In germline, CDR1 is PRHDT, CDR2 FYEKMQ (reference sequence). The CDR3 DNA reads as TGTGCCAGCAGACTAGGAGCCGGGAGGAGGGAGAGCACAGATACGCAGTATTTT. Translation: CASRLGAGRRESTDTQYF.

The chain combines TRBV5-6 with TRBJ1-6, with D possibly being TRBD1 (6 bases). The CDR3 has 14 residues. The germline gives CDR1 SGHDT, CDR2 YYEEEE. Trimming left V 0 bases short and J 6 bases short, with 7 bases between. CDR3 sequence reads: CASSLVRGNSPLHF. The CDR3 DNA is TGTGCCAGCAGCTTGGTCAGGGGTAATTCACCCCTCCACTTT.